A single sample is the source of the 26 T cell receptor beta chains below, sequenced in a study of long-term antiretroviral therapy in people with HIV. It was version v3.0 of the immunoSEQ assay that was run at survey level. Profiled with immunoSEQ multiplex PCR; TCRdb holds only in-frame clones, not every one. Among under 45,000 clones, more than 80% were seen once, and the ten largest hold 4.5% to 6%. Here the sequenced sample was unsorted PBMCs, taken 3.4 years after starting antiretroviral therapy. These receptors all come from a man in his thirties or forties with HIV.

This chain uses TRBV20-1 with TRBJ2-7; TRBD1 aligns across 7 bases. V shed 6 bases, J shed 7 bases, and the junction held 6 bases outside the gene matches. Germline CDR1 reads DFQATT; CDR2 reads SNEGSKA (reference sequence). This CDR3 is built from 11 residues. CDR3 residues: CSALGTAEQYF. In DNA, the CDR3 is TGCAGTGCATTAGGGACAGCAGAGCAGTACTTC.

V is TRBV25-1 and J is TRBJ1-1; 9 nucleotides agree with TRBD1. This CDR3 has 15 residues. V lost 6 bases, J lost 5 bases, and 10 bases stayed unmatched. Germline V gene data show CDR1 as MGHDK and CDR2 as SYGVNS. The chain's CDR3 is CASRETGTGRTEAFF. The CDR3 nucleotides read TGTGCCAGCAGAGAAACCGGGACAGGGAGGACTGAAGCTTTCTTT. Supplemented by reference TRBV25-1 and TRBJ1-1, the full variable domain reads EADIYQTPRYLVIGTGKKITLECSQTMGHDKMYWYQQDPGMELHLIHYSYGVNSTEKGDLSSESTVSRIRTEHFPLTLESARPSHTSQYLCASRETGTGRTEAFFGQGTRLTVV.

The J gene is TRBJ2-4, the V gene TRBV7-9; 7 nucleotides agree with TRBD2. CDR1 is SEHNR, CDR2 FQNEAQ, per germline (reference sequence). The ends lost 10 bases at V and 5 bases at J; junction bases unmatched: 11. CDR3 size: 14 residues. The CDR3 is CATIRRGSENIQYF. The CDR3 DNA reads as TGTGCCACAATAAGGCGGGGGTCGGAAAACATTCAGTACTTC.

The chain combines TRBV19 with TRBJ1-1; TRBD1 matches 10 bases. Looked up from germline, CDR1 is LNHDA and CDR2 is SQIVND (reference sequence). V gave up 5 bases and J gave up 0 bases; unmatched junction bases: 6. The CDR3 runs to 16 residues. The CDR3 spells CASSSRDRGMNTEAFF. The DNA of the CDR3 is TGTGCCAGTAGTTCCCGGGACAGGGGCATGAACACTGAAGCTTTCTTT.

This chain uses TRBV6-6 with TRBJ2-7, with unresolved D. Trimming took off 5 bases at V and 3 bases at J, with 11 bases between the two ends. The CDR3 contains 13 residues. The V gene's germline CDR1 is MNHNY and CDR2 SVGAGI (reference sequence). The CDR3 loop is CASSRTRNYEQYF. CDR3 in DNA: TGTGCCAGCAGTCGAACGCGAAACTACGAGCAGTACTTC.

The V gene is TRBV27, the J gene TRBJ2-2; 7 bases map to TRBD2. The CDR3 is made up of 15 amino acids. Losses at the gene ends were 5 bases for V and 2 bases for J; bases not matched to a gene: 5. Germline values: CDR1 MNHEY, CDR2 SMNVEV (reference sequence). CDR3 nucleotide sequence: TGTGCCAGCAGTCCACTAGCGACCAACACCGGGGAGCTGTTTTTT. Encoded protein: CASSPLATNTGELFF.

The chain employs TRBV27 and TRBJ2-2, with 9 bases identical to TRBD1. The CDR3 covers 16 residues. Trimming took 5 bases from V and 6 from J; bases not matched to a gene: 10. Germline V gene sequence: CDR1 MNHEY, CDR2 SMNVEV (reference sequence). The CDR3 is CASSLVGTGLSGELFF. The CDR3 DNA sequence: TGTGCCAGCAGTCTCGTGGGGACAGGGCTCTCCGGGGAGCTGTTTTTT.

V is TRBV7-3 and J is TRBJ2-2; tentatively, D is TRBD1 or TRBD2 (5 bases each). The CDR3 has 16 residues. The V gene lost 0 bases and the J gene lost 7 bases, with 15 bases spanning the gap. Per the germline V gene, CDR1 is SGHTA and CDR2 is FQGTGA. The CDR3 nucleotides are TGTGCCAGCAGCTTAACCGGGACCCCGATGGTCGGGGAGCTGTTTTTT. Its translation is CASSLTGTPMVGELFF.

This chain uses TRBV7-2 with TRBJ2-7; possible D gene TRBD2, 5 bases. This CDR3 region has 13 residues. The V and J ends lost 5 bases and 2 bases respectively, with 10 bases between them. Looked up from germline, CDR1 is SGHTA and CDR2 is FQGNSA. In DNA form, the CDR3 reads TGTGCCAGCAGCAGCGGTCTTACCTACGAGCAGTACTTC. It specifies CASSSGLTYEQYF.

The chain joins TRBV7-2 to TRBJ2-7, with D perhaps assigned TRBD1 or TRBD2 (5 bases each). Trimming stripped 2 bases from V and 3 bases from J, with 11 bases between. The germline CDR1 and CDR2 sequences are SGHTA and FQGNSA. CDR3 length equals 14 residues. Written as DNA, the CDR3 is TGTGCCAGCAGCTTAAGAGGGGAAGGCTACGAGCAGTACTTC. This encodes CASSLRGEGYEQYF.

The rearrangement uses TRBV11-2 and TRBJ2-5; perhaps TRBD1 as D (6 bases). V was cut by 5 bases and J by 5 bases, with 18 bases left in between. The CDR3 length is 15 residues. Per the germline V gene, CDR1 is SGHAT and CDR2 is FQNNGV. The CDR3 bases are TGTGCCAGCAGCACCCAGGGGATCAGGCTGGAGACCCAGTACTTC. It is translated as CASSTQGIRLETQYF.

The V call is TRBV28, the J call TRBJ1-3, with D tentatively TRBD1 (5 bases). The length of the CDR3 is 15 residues. Trimming cost V 2 bases and J 4 bases, with 12 bases left between them. The germline V gene encodes CDR1 MDHEN and CDR2 SYDVKM. CDR3 amino acids: CASSLVQAIGNTIYF. Written as DNA, the CDR3 is TGTGCCAGCAGTTTAGTACAGGCGATCGGAAACACCATATATTTT.

This clone was detected only once. This chain uses TRBV7-2 with TRBJ1-4, with TRBD1 matching 9 bases. Trimming took 4 bases from V and 5 from J; bases not matched to a gene: 8. Germline-derived CDR1 and CDR2 are SGHTA and FQGNSA. The CDR3 spans 16 residues. CDR3: CASSSFSGTGNEKLFF. The CDR3 bases are TGTGCCAGCAGCTCATTTTCCGGGACAGGGAATGAAAAACTGTTTTTT.

The V call is TRBV6-6, the J call TRBJ2-1, with D perhaps TRBD1 (6 bases). The germline V gene has CDR1 MNHNY and CDR2 SVGAGI (reference sequence). The CDR3 length is 15 residues. V was shortened by 6 bases and J by 3 bases, with 15 bases between the two germline ends. The CDR3 loop reads CASSAGQMLYNEQFF. DNA for the CDR3: TGTGCCAGCAGCGCCGGACAGATGCTCTACAATGAGCAGTTCTTC.

There are a few counts of this clone. This rearrangement joins TRBV28 to TRBJ2-7, with 7 bases aligning to TRBD2. V shed 8 bases, J shed 3 bases, and the junction held 4 bases outside the gene matches. The germline V gene encodes CDR1 MDHEN and CDR2 SYDVKM. CDR3 length: 12 residues. The CDR3 DNA is TGTGCCAGCGCCGAGCGGGACTACGAGCAGTACTTC. It is translated as CASAERDYEQYF.

The V gene is TRBV28, the J gene TRBJ1-1; the D is unclear. CDR1 and CDR2 from the germline V gene are MDHEN and SYDVKM. V dropped 7 bases and J dropped 0 bases, with 3 bases sitting between them. This CDR3 is 11 amino acids long. The CDR3 spells CASTMNTEAFF. DNA for the CDR3: TGTGCCAGCACCATGAACACTGAAGCTTTCTTT.

The chain carries TRBV28 and TRBJ2-2, with 10 nucleotides matching TRBD2. This CDR3 has 15 amino acids. The V segment lost 7 bases and the J segment 5 bases; nucleotides outside the gene matches: 7. Germline assignment: CDR1 MDHEN and CDR2 SYDVKM. CDR3 nucleotide sequence: TGTGCCAGCATTCATCTAGCGGGAGAAACCGGGGAGCTGTTTTTT. Protein sequence: CASIHLAGETGELFF.

The chain uses TRBV5-1 and TRBJ2-1, with 8 bases that match TRBD2. V shed 2 bases and J 7 bases; nucleotides not matched to a gene: 11. The CDR3 is 16 residues long. CDR1 is SGHRS and CDR2 is YFSETQ in the germline V gene. The CDR3 DNA reads as TGCGCCAGCAGCTTTATCGCCGGGAGGGCCGGGAATGAGCAGTTCTTC. It translates to CASSFIAGRAGNEQFF.

The chain is built from TRBV27 and TRBJ1-1, with D possibly being TRBD1 (5 bases). CDR3 length: 13 residues. Germline V lookup: CDR1 MNHEY, CDR2 SMNVEV (reference sequence). V dropped 3 bases and J dropped 7 bases, with 12 bases sitting between them. In nucleotides, the CDR3 is TGTGCCAGCAGTTTGGGACTGGGTGGTGAAGCTTTCTTT. It codes for CASSLGLGGEAFF.

The V call is TRBV5-1, the J call TRBJ2-5; 8 nucleotides line up with TRBD2. CDR3 length equals 17 residues. Germline V CDR1 and CDR2: SGHRS, YFSETQ. J lost 5 bases, V lost 4 bases, and 16 bases had no gene match. In DNA, the CDR3 is TGCGCCAGCAGCAGGACCCTCGGGCGGGAGGCGGGGGAGACCCAGTACTTC. This sequence encodes CASSRTLGREAGETQYF.

This rearrangement joins TRBV7-9 to TRBJ1-3; D is uncertain. Germline V CDR1 and CDR2: SEHNR, FQNEAQ (reference sequence). The CDR3 runs 13 residues. V was shortened by 6 bases and J by 2 bases, with 8 bases between the two germline ends. CDR3 in amino acids: CASRPEAGNTIYF. CDR3 nucleotides: TGTGCCAGCAGACCCGAGGCTGGAAACACCATATATTTT.

This chain joins TRBV29-1 and TRBJ2-1; a possible D gene is TRBD1 (6 bases). CDR1 SQVTM and CDR2 ANQGSEA come from the germline V gene. This CDR3 region has 15 residues. The V end was cut by 0 bases, the J end by 6 bases, with 15 bases between. CDR3 DNA sequence: TGCAGCGTTGAAGATCTAGCTAAAGGGGGCAATGAGCAGTTCTTC. Its translation: CSVEDLAKGGNEQFF.

A single count supports this clone. Written as DNA, the CDR3 is TGCGCCAGCAGCTCGGTACTGGACAGGGACCCCTACTCTGGGGCCAACGTCCTGACTTTC. Translated, it gives CASSSVLDRDPYSGANVLTF. The V call is TRBV5-1, the J call TRBJ2-6; 8 bases map to TRBD1. Germline V lookup: CDR1 SGHRS, CDR2 YFSETQ. J was trimmed by 0 bases and V by 3 bases; bases with no gene match: 14. This CDR3 is built from 20 residues.

J is TRBJ2-2 and V is TRBV27, with D maybe TRBD1 (6 bases). This CDR3 is 20 amino acids long. Trimming pared 1 base from V and 0 bases from J, leaving 21 bases between. Germline V lookup: CDR1 MNHEY, CDR2 SMNVEV (reference sequence). CDR3 sequence: CASSLYSTGHSNSNTGELFF. Written as DNA, the CDR3 is TGTGCCAGCAGTTTATACTCCACGGGACACTCAAATTCGAACACCGGGGAGCTGTTTTTT.

The rearrangement joins TRBV29-1 to TRBJ2-1; D uncertain. Germline V gene lookup returns CDR1 SQVTM and CDR2 ANQGSEA. The CDR3 has 13 amino acids. Trimming pared 6 bases from V and 1 base from J, leaving 10 bases between. The CDR3 loop reads CSVSLVSYNEQFF. The CDR3 DNA is TGCAGCGTGAGCCTAGTTTCCTACAATGAGCAGTTCTTC.

This chain uses TRBV6-5 with TRBJ2-5; D gene ambiguous. The J call is in doubt because the DNA end fits TRBJ2-7 better. Germline V gene lookup returns CDR1 MNHEY and CDR2 SVGAGI. The CDR3 is 15 amino acids. The CDR3 reads CASSYSTWGFNEQYF. In DNA form, the CDR3 reads TGTGCCAGCAGTTACTCGACGTGGGGATTCAACGAGCAGTACTTC.